This T cell receptor (beta chain) appears in the sequencing data of a study of T cells in severe cutaneous drug reactions. General study results and limits: All seven CBZ-SJS/TEN blister samples shared a public TCRbeta CDR3 at mean approximately 13%.

The CDR3 contains 13 residues. The donors had carbamazepine-induced Stevens-Johnson syndrome or toxic epidermal necrolysis. Roughly 5 Han Chinese and roughly six European CBZ-SJS/TEN patients gave blood repertoires. On this clonotype itself: The target antigen is unknown.

The iRepertoire multiplex PCR system with TCR subtype-specific primers built both bulk and single-cell libraries. Multiplex PCR targeting V, D and J genes made bulk TCR beta libraries. TCRdb derives one entry per CDR3 protein from the multiplex PCR reads, leaving out DNA. The sample shows around 5,900 distinct CDR3 sequences, and roughly 15% sits with its ten largest clones. This chain uses TRBV12-3 or TRBV12-4 with TRBJ1-5; the TRBD1 assignment by TCRdb is unverifiable without DNA. Material: PBMCs. The clonotype originates from a human donor with a severe cutaneous adverse drug reaction. CDR3 protein: CASSLETGGIQHF.